A selection of T cell receptor beta chains follows, all from one sample in a study of control samples from healthy donors and cancer patients. Sequencing was performed with immunoSEQ multiplex PCR; in TCRdb, only in-frame clones are kept and a portion is missing. The data hold 150,000 to 200,000 clones, with approximately 94% observed a single time. The sequencing input was blood. The receptor set was obtained from a woman aged 18-35 years in good health. CDR3s include the opening cysteine and the closing phenylalanine or tryptophan. Each record gives: D gene, V gene, clone size, J gene, CDR3 protein, CDR3 DNA. D genes are given only for firm matches. Clone size is not always given. Where it is, it says once, few, many or a class for expanded clones.

>TRBD1|TRBV11-3|.|TRBJ2-7
CASSLGQGAYEQYF
TGTGCCAGCAGCTTAGGGCAGGGGGCCTACGAGCAGTACTTC
>.|TRBV7-9|.|TRBJ1-1
CASSNSITWGPEAFF
TGTGCCAGCAGCAATAGTATCACCTGGGGCCCTGAAGCTTTCTTT
>.|TRBV4-2|.|TRBJ1-5
CASSQVVRGYQPQHF
TGTGCCAGCAGCCAAGTTGTCAGGGGTTACCAGCCCCAGCATTTT
>TRBD1|TRBV2|.|TRBJ1-5
CASSEDRGKQPQHF
TGTGCCAGCAGCGAGGACAGGGGAAAACAGCCCCAGCATTTT
>TRBD1|TRBV27|.|TRBJ1-1
CASSRVGAGGITEAFF
TGTGCCAGCAGTAGAGTTGGGGCAGGGGGCATCACTGAAGCTTTCTTT
>.|TRBV5-4|few|TRBJ1-6
CASSPGGGSPLHF
TGTGCCAGCAGCCCCGGCGGGGGTTCACCCCTCCACTTT
>.|TRBV18|.|TRBJ1-2
CARDYKIDNYGYTF
TGTGCCAGGGATTACAAGATCGACAACTATGGCTACACCTTC
>.|TRBV28|.|TRBJ1-5
CASSLDLPSNQPQHF
TGTGCCAGCAGTTTGGATTTACCGAGCAATCAGCCCCAGCATTTT
>.|TRBV7-3|once|TRBJ2-7
CASSSIAPFGAPGRAGFYEQYF
TGTGCCAGCAGCTCAATTGCGCCCTTCGGCGCCCCTGGGCGCGCTGGCTTTTACGAGCAGTACTTC
>.|TRBV7-2|.|TRBJ1-2
CASSFNFPYGYTF
TGTGCCAGCAGCTTTAATTTCCCATATGGCTACACCTTC
>.|TRBV3-1/TRBV3-2|.|TRBJ2-1
CASSQDRRGEQFF
TGTGCCAGCAGCCAAGATCGTAGAGGTGAGCAGTTCTTC
>.|TRBV14|.|TRBJ1-2
CASSPRGRYNGYTF
TGTGCCAGCAGCCCCCGAGGACGGTACAATGGCTACACCTTC
>.|TRBV3-1/TRBV3-2|.|TRBJ1-3
CASSRTSTIGNTIYF
TGTGCCAGCAGCCGGACCTCCACGATAGGAAACACCATATATTTT
>.|TRBV19|.|TRBJ2-5
CASTQTGGLVRETQYF
TGTGCCAGTACCCAGACGGGGGGCTTAGTTCGAGAGACCCAGTACTTC
>.|TRBV10-1|.|TRBJ2-3
CASSESTPSLVSYTDTQYF
TGCGCCAGCAGTGAGTCGACACCCTCTTTAGTCAGCTACACAGATACGCAGTATTTT
>.|TRBV7-8|.|TRBJ1-6
CASSFRDRLSPLHF
TGTGCCAGCAGCTTCCGGGACCGCCTCTCACCCCTCCACTTT
>.|TRBV7-9|.|TRBJ1-5
CASSLRAGEGQPQHF
TGTGCCAGCAGCTTACGGGCAGGGGAAGGCCAGCCCCAGCATTTT
>.|TRBV3-1/TRBV3-2|.|TRBJ1-5
CASSQGLVSQPQHF
TGTGCCAGCAGCCAAGGCCTTGTATCGCAGCCCCAGCATTTT
>.|TRBV18|.|TRBJ2-7
CASSPDETYEQYF
TGTGCCAGCTCACCCGACGAAACCTACGAGCAGTACTTC
>TRBD1|TRBV28|once|TRBJ1-2
CASSDRGPGYTF
TGTGCCAGCAGTGACAGGGGGCCGGGCTACACCTTC
>TRBD1|TRBV7-2|.|TRBJ1-2
CASRDTGVWYGYTF
TGTGCCAGCAGAGATACAGGGGTGTGGTATGGCTACACCTTC
>.|TRBV18|once|TRBJ1-1
CASSPPDRLNTEAFF
TGTGCCAGCTCACCACCGGACAGATTGAACACTGAAGCTTTCTTT
>TRBD2|TRBV5-6|.|TRBJ2-3
CASSGFRGSSDTQYF
TGTGCCAGCAGCGGTTTTCGCGGGAGTAGCGATACGCAGTATTTT
>TRBD1|TRBV6-6|.|TRBJ1-6
CASRTQTGSHSPLHF
TGTGCCAGCAGAACTCAGACAGGGTCGCACTCACCCCTCCACTTT
>.|TRBV11-2|.|TRBJ2-7
CASSGQGWVYEQYF
TGTGCCAGCAGCGGGCAGGGTTGGGTATACGAGCAGTACTTC
>.|TRBV7-8|.|TRBJ1-4
CASSYAVNEKLFF
TGTGCCAGCAGTTACGCGGTAAATGAAAAACTGTTTTTT
>.|TRBV5-5|.|TRBJ1-5
CASSFTGTWGNQPQHF
TGTGCCAGCAGCTTCACCGGGACATGGGGGAATCAGCCCCAGCATTTT
>.|TRBV19|.|TRBJ1-4
CASRYRAEVVNEKLFF
TGTGCCAGCCGCTACAGGGCGGAGGTCGTAAATGAAAAACTGTTTTTT
>.|TRBV5-8|.|TRBJ2-7
CASSFLLSYEQYF
TGTGCCAGCAGCTTCTTATTAAGCTACGAGCAGTACTTC
>.|TRBV7-8|.|TRBJ2-3
CASSFGGPGDTQYF
TGTGCCAGCAGCTTCGGGGGGCCGGGGGATACGCAGTATTTT
>.|TRBV29-1|.|TRBJ1-2
CSVEGLPNTF
TGCAGCGTTGAGGGTTTACCGAACACCTTC
>.|TRBV12-3/TRBV12-4|.|TRBJ2-7
CASKIGDSYEQYF
TGTGCCAGCAAAATTGGGGACTCCTACGAGCAGTACTTC
>.|TRBV24-1|.|TRBJ1-2
CATSDSWVPGYTF
TGTGCCACCAGTGATTCCTGGGTTCCTGGCTACACCTTC
>TRBD1|TRBV6-2/TRBV6-3|.|TRBJ1-6
CASSSDRPHSPLHF
TGTGCCAGCAGTTCGGACAGGCCCCATTCACCCCTCCACTTT
>.|TRBV19|.|TRBJ1-1
CASSMGMGTQSAFF
TGTGCCAGTAGTATGGGTATGGGAACCCAGTCAGCTTTCTTT
>.|TRBV2|once|TRBJ1-5
CASTASNQPQHF
TGTGCCAGCACTGCCAGCAATCAGCCCCAGCATTTT
>.|TRBV19|.|TRBJ1-4
CASSILNSGGEKLFF
TGTGCCAGTAGTATTCTCAACAGCGGAGGGGAAAAACTGTTTTTT
>.|TRBV5-1|.|TRBJ1-1
CASSLEHAGTKIEAFF
TGCGCCAGCAGCTTGGAGCACGCCGGGACAAAGATTGAAGCTTTCTTT
>TRBD2|TRBV5-1|.|TRBJ2-7
CASSNRTSGAYEQYF
TGCGCCAGCAGCAATCGGACTAGCGGAGCCTACGAGCAGTACTTC
>TRBD2|TRBV28|.|TRBJ2-2
CASSVAGGTTGELFF
TGTGCCAGCAGCGTAGCGGGAGGGACCACCGGGGAGCTGTTTTTT
>.|TRBV3-1/TRBV3-2|.|TRBJ2-5
CASSQVPRLETQYF
TGTGCCAGCAGCCAAGTGCCTAGGCTGGAGACCCAGTACTTC
>.|TRBV2|.|TRBJ1-1
CAIPGGKNTEAFF
TGTGCCATTCCGGGAGGGAAGAACACTGAAGCTTTCTTT
>.|TRBV5-1|.|TRBJ2-7
CASSFYPEGEQYF
TGCGCCAGCAGCTTTTACCCTGAGGGCGAGCAGTACTTC
>TRBD2|TRBV5-1|.|TRBJ2-3
CASSFGGRSTDTQYF
TGCGCCAGCAGCTTTGGCGGGAGAAGTACAGATACGCAGTATTTT
>TRBD1|TRBV23-1|once|TRBJ1-1
CARTTGFKTGGTEAFF
TGCGCGCGCACGACCGGGTTTAAGACAGGGGGAACTGAAGCTTTCTTT
>.|TRBV2|.|TRBJ1-3
CASSELKGLSGNTIYF
TGTGCCAGCAGTGAACTAAAGGGCCTCTCTGGAAACACCATATATTTT
>.|TRBV6-5|.|TRBJ1-1
CASSPAGNTEAFF
TGTGCCAGCAGCCCCGCGGGGAACACTGAAGCTTTCTTT
>.|TRBV6-5|.|TRBJ2-7
CASSYSVASEQYF
TGTGCCAGCAGCTATTCGGTCGCGAGCGAGCAGTACTTC
>.|TRBV7-9|.|TRBJ1-6
CASSLAHSPLHF
TGTGCCAGCAGCTTAGCGCATTCACCCCTCCACTTT
>.|TRBV6-6|.|TRBJ1-5
CASSRINQPQHF
TGTGCCAGCAGCAGAATAAATCAGCCCCAGCATTTT
>.|TRBV3-1/TRBV3-2|.|TRBJ2-2
CASSQDRAAMTRRVGELFF
TGTGCCAGCAGCCAAGATAGGGCCGCCATGACCAGACGGGTCGGGGAGCTGTTTTTT
>.|TRBV5-1|.|TRBJ2-1
CASSLGGGSFDEQFF
TGCGCCAGCAGCTTGGGAGGGGGGAGTTTCGATGAGCAGTTCTTC
>.|TRBV6-5|.|TRBJ1-5
CASVQGVGNQPQHF
TGTGCCAGCGTCCAAGGGGTCGGCAATCAGCCCCAGCATTTT
>.|TRBV5-1|.|TRBJ1-6
CASRIEVNSPLHF
TGCGCCAGCAGAATAGAGGTGAATTCACCCCTCCACTTT
>TRBD2|TRBV13|.|TRBJ2-3
CASSWASGRAGTDTQYF
TGTGCCAGCAGCTGGGCTAGCGGGAGGGCCGGCACAGATACGCAGTATTTT
>.|TRBV28|.|TRBJ2-7
CASSRAYEQYF
TGTGCCAGCAGTAGGGCCTACGAGCAGTACTTC
>.|TRBV10-2|.|TRBJ1-6
CASRDTYNSPLHF
TGCGCCAGCCGGGACACCTATAATTCACCCCTCCACTTT